The present T cell receptor beta chain was sequenced within a study of cytomegalovirus exposure and HLA in healthy donors. On the study more broadly: Sequencing of about 179 million T cells in an earlier analysis found 100 million to 140 million unique TCR beta sequences.

The PCR contained 60 Vbeta and 13 Jbeta primers. Profiled with immunoSEQ multiplex PCR; TCRdb holds only in-frame clones, not every one. The sample contains some 130,000 clones, 65% to 85% of which appear only once. The receptor was isolated from a man aged 18-30 years in good health and CMV-seronegative. The sequenced sample was PBMCs.

The CDR3 bases are TGCGCCAGCAGCTTGTACCGCCCCGTACTTCAAGAGACCCAGTACTTC. Translation gives CASSLYRPVLQETQYF. V is TRBV5-1 and J is TRBJ2-5, with D hard to call. Trimming removed 1 base at V and 2 bases at J, with 15 bases between. In germline, CDR1 is SGHRS, CDR2 YFSETQ. The CDR3 has 16 amino acids.